The source of this T cell receptor (beta chain) is a study of blood T cell repertoires in COVID-19. Study at large: Nucleic acid was either cDNA or gDNA, and it came from T cells, B-cell-depleted T cells, or PBMCs.

Participants' reported clinical history set cohort assignment. The CDR3 sequence is 14 residues long. Germline-derived CDR1 and CDR2 are KGHSH and LQKENI. Between the trimmed V and J ends, which lost 3 bases and 4 bases, there was a span of 12 bases. Profiled with immunoSEQ multiplex PCR; TCRdb holds only in-frame clones, not every one. This table has hundreds of thousands of clones, approximately 88% appearing once. The sample comprised PBMCs or T cells enriched from blood (not recorded which). This rearrangement joins TRBV18 to TRBJ1-1; a weak D match, TRBD1 (6 bases). The sequence came from a woman aged 40 to 50 with acute COVID-19. The CDR3 loop reads CASSPFEGGTEAFF. CDR3 coding DNA: TGTGCCAGCTCACCTTTTGAAGGGGGCACTGAAGCTTTCTTT.